This TCR beta chain comes out of a study of cytomegalovirus exposure and HLA in healthy donors. Study-level information: One earlier analysis, a look at 180 million or so T cells, found almost 120 million unique TCR beta sequences.

Germline V gene sequence: CDR1 PRHDT, CDR2 FYEKMQ (reference sequence). Trimming pared 0 bases from V and 4 bases from J, leaving 16 bases between. This CDR3 comprises 17 residues. The PCR contained 60 Vbeta and 13 Jbeta primers. Generated by immunoSEQ multiplex PCR, the TCRdb table keeps only in-frame clones and is missing some. Of roughly 180,000 clones listed, roughly 85% were seen once; the top ten hold 1%. The sample comprised PBMCs. This TCR was sampled from a boy aged 2 to 9 in good health and CMV-seronegative. The chain employs TRBV13 and TRBJ2-1; D is perhaps TRBD2 (6 bases). The CDR3 loop reads CASSLGLPGLEYNEQFF. DNA of the CDR3: TGTGCCAGCAGCTTAGGCTTACCGGGACTGGAATACAATGAGCAGTTCTTC. Using reference TRBV13 and TRBJ2-1 for the parts outside the CDR3, the full variable domain is AAGVIQSPRHLIKEKRETATLKCYPIPRHDTVYWYQQGPGQDPQFLISFYEKMQSDKGSIPDRFSAQQFSDYHSELNMSSLELGDSALYFCASSLGLPGLEYNEQFFGPGTRLTVL.